This TCR beta chain was captured by sequencing in a study of blood T cell repertoires in COVID-19. Per the original data handling: Amplified reference gene primers provided the basis for estimating nucleated cell counts. The repertoire was sequenced with immunoSEQ multiplex PCR; TCRdb's copy has only in-frame clones and lacks some. V and J calls and clone size come straight from that table; D and trimming were deduced from the DNA. The sample has 20,000 to 25,000 clones; roughly 84% are singletons. The germline CDR1 and CDR2 sequences are MNHEY and SMNVEV (reference sequence). CDR3 size: 15 residues. V dropped 6 bases and J dropped 3 bases, with 15 bases sitting between them.

Sequences were obtained from peripheral blood. The clonotype comes from a man between 65 and 80 years old with acute or convalescent COVID-19. The chain links TRBV27 to TRBJ1-5; D possibly corresponds to TRBD1 (5 bases). This CDR3 reads CASSPGQVNNQPQHF. The CDR3 DNA reads TGTGCCAGCAGCCCAGGACAAGTTAACAATCAGCCCCAGCATTTT.